This is a list of T cell receptor beta chains from one sample in a study of blood T cell repertoires in COVID-19. Only in-frame clones appear in the TCRdb table, and some are missing; sequencing was by immunoSEQ multiplex PCR. This sample has over 300,000 clones, with about 89% found just once. The sample taken for sequencing was PBMCs or T cells enriched from blood (not recorded which). All receptors come from a woman between 40 and 55 years old who had recovered from COVID-19. The CDR3 runs from the conserved cysteine through the conserved F or W. The order of the fields is V gene, clone size, J gene, D gene, CDR3 DNA, CDR3 protein. A D gene is named only where the DNA matches it firmly. Only part of the rows carry a size: once, few, many, or a class if the clone is expanded.

v_call: TRBV11-1
clone_size: .
j_call: TRBJ2-2
d_call: TRBD1
cdr3_nt: TGTGCCAGCAGCTTATTGGGACAGGAGAACACCGGGGAGCTGTTTTTT
cdr3_aa: CASSLLGQENTGELFF

v_call: TRBV11-2
clone_size: .
j_call: TRBJ1-3
d_call: .
cdr3_nt: TGTGCCAGCAGCTTAGGCCCACCGAGCTCTGGAAACACCATATATTTT
cdr3_aa: CASSLGPPSSGNTIYF

v_call: TRBV7-9
clone_size: .
j_call: TRBJ2-1
d_call: TRBD2
cdr3_nt: TGTGCCAGCAGCGAAAGTAGCGGGGGGGCGAGGAATGAGCAGTTCTTC
cdr3_aa: CASSESSGGARNEQFF

v_call: TRBV4-1
clone_size: once
j_call: TRBJ2-1
d_call: .
cdr3_nt: TGCGCCAGCAGCCCGGGCAATGAGCAGTTCTTC
cdr3_aa: CASSPGNEQFF

v_call: TRBV7-9
clone_size: .
j_call: TRBJ2-3
d_call: TRBD2
cdr3_nt: TGTGCCAGCAGCCCGGGACTAGCGGAACTTAGCACAGATACGCAGTATTTT
cdr3_aa: CASSPGLAELSTDTQYF

v_call: TRBV5-6
clone_size: once
j_call: TRBJ1-5
d_call: TRBD1
cdr3_nt: TGTGCCAGCAGTCTTACCGACAGGGACGATCAGCCCCAGCATTTT
cdr3_aa: CASSLTDRDDQPQHF

v_call: TRBV6-5
clone_size: few
j_call: TRBJ2-7
d_call: TRBD2
cdr3_nt: TGTGCCAGCAGTTACGAGCGGGGGGCCTACGAGCAGTACTTC
cdr3_aa: CASSYERGAYEQYF

v_call: TRBV14
clone_size: .
j_call: TRBJ1-1
d_call: .
cdr3_nt: TGTGCCAGCAGCCCCCTTTGGCAGGTGAACACTGAAGCTTTCTTT
cdr3_aa: CASSPLWQVNTEAFF

v_call: TRBV5-4
clone_size: .
j_call: TRBJ1-2
d_call: TRBD1
cdr3_nt: TGTGCCAGCAGCCTAGGGACAGGGGGTTTGGGTGGCTACACCTTC
cdr3_aa: CASSLGTGGLGGYTF

v_call: TRBV12-3/TRBV12-4
clone_size: .
j_call: TRBJ2-1
d_call: TRBD1
cdr3_nt: TGTGCCAGCAAAGACAGGGCCGGACATGAGCAGTTCTTC
cdr3_aa: CASKDRAGHEQFF

v_call: TRBV15
clone_size: once
j_call: TRBJ2-7
d_call: .
cdr3_nt: TGTGCCACCAGCAGAGCGAGAGGCCCAACCTACGAGCAGTACTTC
cdr3_aa: CATSRARGPTYEQYF

v_call: TRBV15
clone_size: .
j_call: TRBJ1-2
d_call: TRBD1
cdr3_nt: TGTGCCACCAGCAGAGAAACAGGGGTGGTTGGCTACACCTTC
cdr3_aa: CATSRETGVVGYTF

v_call: TRBV6-5
clone_size: .
j_call: TRBJ2-7
d_call: .
cdr3_nt: TGTGCCAGCAGCAACACCGGGTACCCTTCCTACGAGCAGTACTTC
cdr3_aa: CASSNTGYPSYEQYF

v_call: TRBV18
clone_size: .
j_call: TRBJ2-3
d_call: .
cdr3_nt: TGTGCCAGCTCACCACAAACGGGGTTAAGTACGCAGTATTTT
cdr3_aa: CASSPQTGLSTQYF

v_call: TRBV4-1
clone_size: .
j_call: TRBJ2-7
d_call: TRBD2
cdr3_nt: TGCGCCAGCAGCCAAGAGGGACTAGGGTACGAGCAGTACTTC
cdr3_aa: CASSQEGLGYEQYF

v_call: TRBV2
clone_size: .
j_call: TRBJ1-1
d_call: .
cdr3_nt: TGTGCCAGCCCCAGGGAGGTAAAAACTGAAGCTTTCTTT
cdr3_aa: CASPREVKTEAFF

v_call: TRBV5-4
clone_size: .
j_call: TRBJ2-1
d_call: TRBD2
cdr3_nt: TGTGCCAGCAGACCCTCCGGGGGAGCGGGGTCCAATGAGCAGTTCTTC
cdr3_aa: CASRPSGGAGSNEQFF

v_call: TRBV9
clone_size: .
j_call: TRBJ2-7
d_call: TRBD1
cdr3_nt: TGTGCCAGCAGCGCCCGGGACAGGCCCAACCACGAGCAGTACTTC
cdr3_aa: CASSARDRPNHEQYF

v_call: TRBV12-3/TRBV12-4
clone_size: .
j_call: TRBJ1-1
d_call: .
cdr3_nt: TGTGCCAGCAGTTTCACCGGGAACACTGAAGCTTTCTTT
cdr3_aa: CASSFTGNTEAFF

v_call: TRBV5-4
clone_size: .
j_call: TRBJ2-5
d_call: TRBD2
cdr3_nt: TGTGCCAGCAGTCCACTAGCGGGGGGTCAAGAGACCCAGTACTTC
cdr3_aa: CASSPLAGGQETQYF

v_call: TRBV24-1
clone_size: once
j_call: TRBJ1-4
d_call: .
cdr3_nt: TGTGCCACCAGTGATGCGGTCGTTGAAAAACTGTTTTTT
cdr3_aa: CATSDAVVEKLFF

v_call: TRBV5-1
clone_size: .
j_call: TRBJ1-3
d_call: .
cdr3_nt: TGCGCCAGCAGCTTAAATCGGGGAAACACCATATATTTT
cdr3_aa: CASSLNRGNTIYF

v_call: TRBV5-1
clone_size: .
j_call: TRBJ1-1
d_call: .
cdr3_nt: TGCGCCAGCAGCTTGCTCTCTGGCGGTGAAGCTTTCTTT
cdr3_aa: CASSLLSGGEAFF

v_call: TRBV11-3
clone_size: .
j_call: TRBJ1-4
d_call: .
cdr3_nt: TGTGCCAGCAGCCGTGAGCCTGAAAAACTGTTTTTT
cdr3_aa: CASSREPEKLFF

v_call: TRBV7-2
clone_size: .
j_call: TRBJ2-7
d_call: TRBD2
cdr3_nt: TGTGCCAGCAGCTTAGGGGCCGGGGGGGCTGGCGAGCAGTACTTC
cdr3_aa: CASSLGAGGAGEQYF

v_call: TRBV28
clone_size: .
j_call: TRBJ2-7
d_call: .
cdr3_nt: TGTGCCAGCAGCTCTTATAATGGACAGAACTACGAGCAGTACTTC
cdr3_aa: CASSSYNGQNYEQYF

v_call: TRBV28
clone_size: .
j_call: TRBJ1-1
d_call: TRBD1
cdr3_nt: TGTGCCAGCAGTCTCCAGGGGGGCGCGGCCTTGAACACTGAAGCTTTCTTT
cdr3_aa: CASSLQGGAALNTEAFF

v_call: TRBV9
clone_size: .
j_call: TRBJ1-1
d_call: .
cdr3_nt: TGTGCCAGCAGCGTTTCAGGGAACACTGAAGCTTTCTTT
cdr3_aa: CASSVSGNTEAFF

v_call: TRBV19
clone_size: once
j_call: TRBJ1-6
d_call: TRBD1
cdr3_nt: TGTGCCAGTAGTTACACAGGGGTCAAGTCACCCCTCCACTTT
cdr3_aa: CASSYTGVKSPLHF

v_call: TRBV5-1
clone_size: .
j_call: TRBJ2-5
d_call: .
cdr3_nt: TGCGCCACCACCACCGGACAAATACAAGAGACCCAGTACTTC
cdr3_aa: CATTTGQIQETQYF